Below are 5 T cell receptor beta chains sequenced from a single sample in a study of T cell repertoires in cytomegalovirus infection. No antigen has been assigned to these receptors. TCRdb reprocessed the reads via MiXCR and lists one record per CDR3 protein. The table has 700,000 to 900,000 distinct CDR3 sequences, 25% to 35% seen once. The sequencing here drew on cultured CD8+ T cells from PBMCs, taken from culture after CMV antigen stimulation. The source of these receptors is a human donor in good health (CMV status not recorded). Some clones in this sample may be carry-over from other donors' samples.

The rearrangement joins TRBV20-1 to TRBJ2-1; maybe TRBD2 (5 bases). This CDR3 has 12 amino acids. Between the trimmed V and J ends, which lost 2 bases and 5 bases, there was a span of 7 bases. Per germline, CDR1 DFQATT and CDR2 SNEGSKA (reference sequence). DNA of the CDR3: TGCAGTGCTAGAAACGGGGACAATGAGCAGTTCTTC. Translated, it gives CSARNGDNEQFF.

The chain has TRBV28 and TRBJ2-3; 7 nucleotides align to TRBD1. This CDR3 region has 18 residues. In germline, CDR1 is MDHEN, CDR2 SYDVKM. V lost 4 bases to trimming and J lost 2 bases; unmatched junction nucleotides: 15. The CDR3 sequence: CASSSTAGTETYTDTQYF. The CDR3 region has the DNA TGTGCCAGCAGTTCAACAGCCGGGACAGAGACCTACACAGATACGCAGTATTTT.

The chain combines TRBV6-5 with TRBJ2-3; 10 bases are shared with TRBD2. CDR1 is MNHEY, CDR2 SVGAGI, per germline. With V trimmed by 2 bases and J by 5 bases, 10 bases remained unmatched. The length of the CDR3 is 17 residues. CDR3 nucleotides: TGTGCCAGCAGTTACCTCCCTCTAGCGGGGGCGGGAGATACGCAGTATTTT. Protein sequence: CASSYLPLAGAGDTQYF.

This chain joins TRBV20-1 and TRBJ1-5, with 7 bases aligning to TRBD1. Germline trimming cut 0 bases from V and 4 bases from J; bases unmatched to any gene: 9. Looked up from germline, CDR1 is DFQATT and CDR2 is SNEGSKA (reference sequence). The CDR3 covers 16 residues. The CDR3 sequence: CSARDFRQGANQPQHF. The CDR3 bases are TGCAGTGCTAGAGATTTCCGACAGGGTGCGAATCAGCCCCAGCATTTT.

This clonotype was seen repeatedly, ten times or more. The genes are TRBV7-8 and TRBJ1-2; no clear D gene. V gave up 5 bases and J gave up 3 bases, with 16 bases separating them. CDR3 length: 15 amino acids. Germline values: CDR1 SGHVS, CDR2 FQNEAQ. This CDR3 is CASSLTPSYDYGYTF. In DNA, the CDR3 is TGTGCCAGCAGCCTTACACCCAGCTACGACTATGGCTACACCTTC.